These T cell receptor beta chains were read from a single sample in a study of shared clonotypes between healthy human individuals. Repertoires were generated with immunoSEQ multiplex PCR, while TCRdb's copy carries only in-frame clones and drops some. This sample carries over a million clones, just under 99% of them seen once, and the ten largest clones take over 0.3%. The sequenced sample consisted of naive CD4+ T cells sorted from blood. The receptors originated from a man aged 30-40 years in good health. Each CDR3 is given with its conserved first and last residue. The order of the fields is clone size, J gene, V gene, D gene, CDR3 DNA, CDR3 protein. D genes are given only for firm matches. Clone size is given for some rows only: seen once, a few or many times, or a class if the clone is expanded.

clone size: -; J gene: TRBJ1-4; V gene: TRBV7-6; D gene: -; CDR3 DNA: TGTGCCAGCAGCTTAGCGTCCCTTAGGGGGGGAATTAATGAAAAACTGTTTTTT; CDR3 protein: CASSLASLRGGINEKLFF
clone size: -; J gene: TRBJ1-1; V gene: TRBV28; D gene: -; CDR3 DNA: TGTGCCAGCACCGGGGAGGCGCGGGCTTTCTTT; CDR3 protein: CASTGEARAFF
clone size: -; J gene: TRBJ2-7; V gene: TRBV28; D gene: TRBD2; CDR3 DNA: TGTGCCAGCAGCCCCCCGGGGACTAGCGGGAGGTACGAGCAGTACTTC; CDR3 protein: CASSPPGTSGRYEQYF
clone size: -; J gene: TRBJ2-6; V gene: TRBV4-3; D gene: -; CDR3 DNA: TGCGCCAGCAGCCCCCGCGTGGCAGACAAAGTCCTGACTTTC; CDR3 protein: CASSPRVADKVLTF
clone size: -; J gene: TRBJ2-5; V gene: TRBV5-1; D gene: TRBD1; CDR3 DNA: TGCGCCAGCAGCTTGGGAAATACAGGGGCACGGACCCAGTACTTC; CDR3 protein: CASSLGNTGARTQYF
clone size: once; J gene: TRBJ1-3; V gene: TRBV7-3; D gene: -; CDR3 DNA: TGTGCCAGCAGCTTAGGAGGGGCCGGAGGAAACACCATATATTTT; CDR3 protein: CASSLGGAGGNTIYF
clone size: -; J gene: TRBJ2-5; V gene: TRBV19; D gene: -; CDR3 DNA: TGTGCCAGTAGTATAGATTTAGGAGGGGAGACCCAGTACTTC; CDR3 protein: CASSIDLGGETQYF
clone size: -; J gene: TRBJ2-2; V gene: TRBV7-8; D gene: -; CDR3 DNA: TGTGCCAGCAGCCCCCCTATTGCCAGGACCGGGGAGCTGTTTTTT; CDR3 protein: CASSPPIARTGELFF
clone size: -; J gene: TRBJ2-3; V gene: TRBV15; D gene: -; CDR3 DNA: TGTGCCACCAGCAGCAGACTGGAGTCAGATACGCAGTATTTT; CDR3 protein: CATSSRLESDTQYF
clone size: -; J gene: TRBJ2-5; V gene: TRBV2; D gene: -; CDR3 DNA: TGTGCCAGCATGCGGGGCTCCGGGGAGACCCAGTACTTC; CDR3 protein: CASMRGSGETQYF
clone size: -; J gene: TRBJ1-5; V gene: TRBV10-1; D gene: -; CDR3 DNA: TGCGCCAGCAGCGACAGCAATCAGCCCCAGCATTTT; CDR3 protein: CASSDSNQPQHF
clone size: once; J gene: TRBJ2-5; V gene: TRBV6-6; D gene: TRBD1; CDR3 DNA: TGTGCCAGCAGTCGGGGACAGGGAATACAAGAGACCCAGTACTTC; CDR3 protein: CASSRGQGIQETQYF
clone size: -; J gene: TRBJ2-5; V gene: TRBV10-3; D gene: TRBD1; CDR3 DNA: TGTGCCATCGGGGGACAGGGGGCGAAGACCCAGTACTTC; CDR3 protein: CAIGGQGAKTQYF
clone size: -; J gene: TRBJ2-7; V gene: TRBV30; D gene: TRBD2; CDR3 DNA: TGTGCCTGGAGTTCCCGTTGGACTAGCGGGAGGGACGAGCAGTACTTC; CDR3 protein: CAWSSRWTSGRDEQYF
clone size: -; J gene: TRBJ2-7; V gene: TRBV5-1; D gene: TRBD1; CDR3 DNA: TGCGCCAGCAGCTTAGTTGGGACAGACATTTACGAGCAGTACTTC; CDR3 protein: CASSLVGTDIYEQYF
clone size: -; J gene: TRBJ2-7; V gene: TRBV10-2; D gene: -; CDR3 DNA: TGCGCCAGCAGTAACCCGGGGGGACAGCGAGACTACGAGCAGTACTTC; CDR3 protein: CASSNPGGQRDYEQYF
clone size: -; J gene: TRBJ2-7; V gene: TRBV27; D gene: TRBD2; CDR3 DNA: TGTGCCAGCAGTTCGCGCGCCCTACTAGCGGAGGGGACCTACGAGCAGTACTTC; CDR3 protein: CASSSRALLAEGTYEQYF
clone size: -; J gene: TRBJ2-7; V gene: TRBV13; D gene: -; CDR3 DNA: TGTGCCAGCAGCCGTACCGATAACGAGCAGTACTTC; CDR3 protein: CASSRTDNEQYF
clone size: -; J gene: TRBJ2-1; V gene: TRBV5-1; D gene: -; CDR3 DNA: TGCGCCAGCAGCTTGGACCCAGCCGGGGATGAGCAGTTCTTC; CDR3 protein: CASSLDPAGDEQFF
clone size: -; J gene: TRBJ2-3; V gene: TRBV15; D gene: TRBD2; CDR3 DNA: TGTGCCACCAGCGAGCTTAGCGGGAGGACGCAGTATTTT; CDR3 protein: CATSELSGRTQYF
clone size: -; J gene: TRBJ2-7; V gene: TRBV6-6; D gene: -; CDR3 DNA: TGTGCCAGCAGTTACGGGCAATCCTACGAGCAGTACTTC; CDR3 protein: CASSYGQSYEQYF
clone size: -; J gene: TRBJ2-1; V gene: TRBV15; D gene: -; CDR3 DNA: TGTGCCACCTGGGGCACGGGAGAGAAATACAATGAGCAGTTCTTC; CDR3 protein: CATWGTGEKYNEQFF
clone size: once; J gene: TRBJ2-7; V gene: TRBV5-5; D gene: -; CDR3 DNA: TGTGCCAGCAGCTTGTGGCAGGGGATAGCGTACGAGCAGTACTTC; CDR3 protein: CASSLWQGIAYEQYF
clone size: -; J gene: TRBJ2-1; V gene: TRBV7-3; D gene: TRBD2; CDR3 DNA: TGTGCCAGCAGCGAACTAGCGCAAGCCCCGTTCTTC; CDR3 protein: CASSELAQAPFF
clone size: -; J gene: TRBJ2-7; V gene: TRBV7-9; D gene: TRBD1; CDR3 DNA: TGTGCCAGCAGCCCAATTACTGGGGACAGAAGCCGAAGCTCCTACGAGCAGTACTTC; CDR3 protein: CASSPITGDRSRSSYEQYF
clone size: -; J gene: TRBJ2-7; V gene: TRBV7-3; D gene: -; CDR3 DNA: TGTGCCAGCAGCTTCCGGGACGGTGACTACGAGCAGTACTTC; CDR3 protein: CASSFRDGDYEQYF
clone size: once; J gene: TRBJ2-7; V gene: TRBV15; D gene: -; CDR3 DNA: TGTGCCACCAGCAGAGATGATAGGGTACCCTACGAGCAGTACTTC; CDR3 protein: CATSRDDRVPYEQYF
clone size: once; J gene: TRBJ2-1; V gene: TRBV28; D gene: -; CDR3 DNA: TGTGCCAGCAGTATCCCGGCTGACGCCTACAATGAGCAGTTCTTC; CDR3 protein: CASSIPADAYNEQFF
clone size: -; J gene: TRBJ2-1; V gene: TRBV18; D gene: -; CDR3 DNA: TGTGCCAGCTCACAACAGGGAGATGAGCAGTTCTTC; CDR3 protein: CASSQQGDEQFF
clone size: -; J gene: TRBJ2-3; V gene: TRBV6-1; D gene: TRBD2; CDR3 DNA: TGTGCCAGCAGTGCACTAGCGGGAGGATATCTGGCTGCAGATACGCAGTATTTT; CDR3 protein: CASSALAGGYLAADTQYF
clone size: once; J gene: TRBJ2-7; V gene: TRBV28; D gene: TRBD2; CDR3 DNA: TGTGCCAGCAGTCGTCCGGGGACTAGCTCCTACGAGCAGTACTTC; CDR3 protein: CASSRPGTSSYEQYF
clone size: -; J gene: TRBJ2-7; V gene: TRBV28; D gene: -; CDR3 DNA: TGTGCCAGCCAGAACCCCTACGAGCAGTACTTC; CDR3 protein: CASQNPYEQYF
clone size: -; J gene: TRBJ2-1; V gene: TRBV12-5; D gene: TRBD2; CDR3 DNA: TGTGCTAGTGGTGCGAGGACTAGCGGGAGCTTTCTAAATGAGCAGTTCTTC; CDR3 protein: CASGARTSGSFLNEQFF